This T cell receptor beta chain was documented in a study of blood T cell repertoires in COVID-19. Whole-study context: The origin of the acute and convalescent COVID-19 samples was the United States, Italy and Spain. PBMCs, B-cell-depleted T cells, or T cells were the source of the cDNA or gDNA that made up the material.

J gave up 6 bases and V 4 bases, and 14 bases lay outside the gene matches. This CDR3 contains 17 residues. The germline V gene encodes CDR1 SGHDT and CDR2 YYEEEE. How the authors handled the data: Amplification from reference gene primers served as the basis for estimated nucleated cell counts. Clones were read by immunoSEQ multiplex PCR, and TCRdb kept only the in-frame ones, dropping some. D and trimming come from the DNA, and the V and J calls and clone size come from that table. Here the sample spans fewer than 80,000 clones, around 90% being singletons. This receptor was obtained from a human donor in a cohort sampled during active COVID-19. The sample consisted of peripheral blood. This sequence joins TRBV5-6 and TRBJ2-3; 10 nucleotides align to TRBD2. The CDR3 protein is CASSTRFGSGGADTQYF. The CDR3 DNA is TGTGCCAGCAGCACACGATTTGGGAGCGGGGGGGCCGATACGCAGTATTTT.